A selection of T cell receptor beta chains follows, all from one sample in a study of T-cell reconstitution after alpha-beta-depleted transplantation in children. TCRdb passed the PCR reads through MiXCR, listing each CDR3 protein once. The sample yields some 460,000 distinct CDR3 sequences, 15% to 20% seen once. The sample was PBMCs, mostly from graft donor cells, taken 360 days after TCRalphabeta/CD19-depleted stem cell transplant. These receptors were taken from a boy less than two years old who had a stem cell transplant for Wiskott-Aldrich syndrome, so the T cells may come from the graft donor. Both conserved end residues are part of each CDR3. The order of the fields is J gene, V gene, clone size, D gene, CDR3 length, CDR3 DNA, CDR3 protein. The D gene is left open where the match is weak. Some rows have no size entry. The others give once, few or many, or a class for an expanded clone.

j_call: TRBJ2-7
v_call: TRBV12-3/TRBV12-4
clone_size: .
d_call: .
cdr3_length: 17
cdr3_nt: TGTGCCAGCAGTTTCCGGATTAGGAGGACAGCCACCTACGAGCAGTACTTC
cdr3_aa: CASSFRIRRTATYEQYF

j_call: TRBJ2-5
v_call: TRBV5-1
clone_size: few
d_call: TRBD2
cdr3_length: 16
cdr3_nt: TGCGCCAGCAGCTTGGGTAGTAGCGGGTACCAAGAGACCCAGTACTTC
cdr3_aa: CASSLGSSGYQETQYF

j_call: TRBJ2-1
v_call: TRBV15
clone_size: .
d_call: .
cdr3_length: 14
cdr3_nt: TGTGCCACCAGCAGGGCGGTCGGGCGGAATGAGCAGTTCTTC
cdr3_aa: CATSRAVGRNEQFF

j_call: TRBJ1-1
v_call: TRBV4-3
clone_size: few
d_call: .
cdr3_length: 17
cdr3_nt: TGCGCCAGCAGCCAAGATGCCCGCCCCCCGGGAAACACTGAAGCTTTCTTT
cdr3_aa: CASSQDARPPGNTEAFF

j_call: TRBJ2-1
v_call: TRBV4-3
clone_size: few
d_call: TRBD2
cdr3_length: 19
cdr3_nt: TGCGCCAGCAGCCAAGTGGGACTAGCGGGAGTAAGCTCCTACAATGAGCAGTTCTTC
cdr3_aa: CASSQVGLAGVSSYNEQFF

j_call: TRBJ2-5
v_call: TRBV24-1
clone_size: few
d_call: .
cdr3_length: 15
cdr3_nt: TGTGCCACCAGTGAAACGGGACTCCAAACGGAGACCCAGTACTTC
cdr3_aa: CATSETGLQTETQYF

j_call: TRBJ2-7
v_call: TRBV4-1
clone_size: few
d_call: .
cdr3_length: 16
cdr3_nt: TGCGCCAGCAGCCAAGATATGAGGCGATCCCCCTACGAGCAGTACTTC
cdr3_aa: CASSQDMRRSPYEQYF

j_call: TRBJ2-7
v_call: TRBV7-9
clone_size: few
d_call: .
cdr3_length: 14
cdr3_nt: TGTGCCAGCAGCTCACGCGGGGAGACCTACGAGCAGTACTTC
cdr3_aa: CASSSRGETYEQYF

j_call: TRBJ1-1
v_call: TRBV7-8
clone_size: few
d_call: .
cdr3_length: 14
cdr3_nt: TGTGCCAGCAGCTTAGTACCACTGAACACTGAAGCTTTCTTT
cdr3_aa: CASSLVPLNTEAFF

j_call: TRBJ2-2
v_call: TRBV10-3
clone_size: few
d_call: .
cdr3_length: 14
cdr3_nt: TGTGCCATCAATCGGGGTTCTAACACCGGGGAGCTGTTTTTT
cdr3_aa: CAINRGSNTGELFF

j_call: TRBJ1-1
v_call: TRBV4-1
clone_size: .
d_call: .
cdr3_length: 17
cdr3_nt: TGCGCCAGCAGCCAAGATGTTGTATTTGGGGCGCGAACTGAAGCTTTCTTT
cdr3_aa: CASSQDVVFGARTEAFF

j_call: TRBJ2-2
v_call: TRBV5-1
clone_size: few
d_call: TRBD2
cdr3_length: 16
cdr3_nt: TGCGCCAGCAGCTTGGCTAGCGGGAGTAATATCGGGGAGCTGTTTTTT
cdr3_aa: CASSLASGSNIGELFF

j_call: TRBJ2-7
v_call: TRBV7-2
clone_size: .
d_call: .
cdr3_length: 15
cdr3_nt: TGTGCCAGCAGCTTAGATCTCCCGGTCCACTACGAGCAGTACTTC
cdr3_aa: CASSLDLPVHYEQYF

j_call: TRBJ1-3
v_call: TRBV28
clone_size: .
d_call: .
cdr3_length: 16
cdr3_nt: TGTGCCGTGGGGGGAAGGGAATCAGGTCGTGGAAACACCATATATTTT
cdr3_aa: CAVGGRESGRGNTIYF

j_call: TRBJ2-1
v_call: TRBV10-1
clone_size: .
d_call: .
cdr3_length: 14
cdr3_nt: TGCGCCAGCTCGGCCGCTAGCTCCTACAATGAGCAGTTCTTC
cdr3_aa: CASSAASSYNEQFF

j_call: TRBJ2-5
v_call: TRBV14
clone_size: .
d_call: .
cdr3_length: 14
cdr3_nt: TGTGCCAGCAGCCAACCTCCCACCCAAGAGACCCAGTACTTC
cdr3_aa: CASSQPPTQETQYF

j_call: TRBJ2-4
v_call: TRBV15
clone_size: few
d_call: .
cdr3_length: 14
cdr3_nt: TGTGCCACCAGCAGAGAACCCCAAAAAAACATTCAGTACTTC
cdr3_aa: CATSREPQKNIQYF

j_call: TRBJ2-2
v_call: TRBV12-3/TRBV12-4
clone_size: few
d_call: TRBD2
cdr3_length: 16
cdr3_nt: TGTGCCAGCAGTTTCCTAGCGGGAGTGAACACCGGGGAGCTGTTTTTT
cdr3_aa: CASSFLAGVNTGELFF

j_call: TRBJ2-7
v_call: TRBV28
clone_size: few
d_call: .
cdr3_length: 14
cdr3_nt: TGTGCCAGCAGTTTAAGGGAGCTCGGGAACGAGCAGTACTTC
cdr3_aa: CASSLRELGNEQYF

j_call: TRBJ2-1
v_call: TRBV10-1
clone_size: many
d_call: TRBD1
cdr3_length: 16
cdr3_nt: TGCGCCAGCAGTGAATACGGGACAGGGGGTCACAATGAGCAGTTCTTC
cdr3_aa: CASSEYGTGGHNEQFF

j_call: TRBJ1-2
v_call: TRBV10-3
clone_size: .
d_call: .
cdr3_length: 15
cdr3_nt: TGTGCCATCAGTGAGGAGAAGGGGCGGAACTATGGCTACACCTTC
cdr3_aa: CAISEEKGRNYGYTF

j_call: TRBJ2-5
v_call: TRBV3-1
clone_size: few
d_call: TRBD1
cdr3_length: 16
cdr3_nt: TGTGCCAGCAGCCTTACAGGGGATCTCACAAGGGAGACCCAGTACTTC
cdr3_aa: CASSLTGDLTRETQYF

j_call: TRBJ2-2
v_call: TRBV7-2
clone_size: .
d_call: TRBD2
cdr3_length: 15
cdr3_nt: TGTGCCAGCAGCTTCGCGGGGGGCAGCACCGGGGAGCTGTTTTTT
cdr3_aa: CASSFAGGSTGELFF

j_call: TRBJ2-1
v_call: TRBV16
clone_size: .
d_call: .
cdr3_length: 15
cdr3_nt: TGTGCCAGCAGCCAATCGTATGGCTCCTACAATGAGCAGTTCTTC
cdr3_aa: CASSQSYGSYNEQFF

j_call: TRBJ2-7
v_call: TRBV20-1
clone_size: .
d_call: .
cdr3_length: 13
cdr3_nt: TGCAGTGCTACAAAGGGCAGGGCCTACGAGCAGTACTTC
cdr3_aa: CSATKGRAYEQYF

j_call: TRBJ2-5
v_call: TRBV7-9
clone_size: .
d_call: TRBD2
cdr3_length: 15
cdr3_nt: TGTGCCAGCAGCTTACTAACGGGACGCGGGGGGACCCAGTACTTC
cdr3_aa: CASSLLTGRGGTQYF

j_call: TRBJ2-1
v_call: TRBV10-3
clone_size: few
d_call: TRBD2
cdr3_length: 13
cdr3_nt: TGTGCCATCAGTTTAGGGACTAGCGCTGAGCAGTTCTTC
cdr3_aa: CAISLGTSAEQFF

j_call: TRBJ2-7
v_call: TRBV11-2
clone_size: .
d_call: .
cdr3_length: 14
cdr3_nt: TGTGCCAGCAGCCCTAGAGGGGAATGGGCGGAGCAGTACTTC
cdr3_aa: CASSPRGEWAEQYF

j_call: TRBJ2-3
v_call: TRBV6-5
clone_size: .
d_call: TRBD2
cdr3_length: 17
cdr3_nt: TGTGCCAGCAGTTACTCGGCGCTAGCGGGGGGCACAGATACGCAGTATTTT
cdr3_aa: CASSYSALAGGTDTQYF